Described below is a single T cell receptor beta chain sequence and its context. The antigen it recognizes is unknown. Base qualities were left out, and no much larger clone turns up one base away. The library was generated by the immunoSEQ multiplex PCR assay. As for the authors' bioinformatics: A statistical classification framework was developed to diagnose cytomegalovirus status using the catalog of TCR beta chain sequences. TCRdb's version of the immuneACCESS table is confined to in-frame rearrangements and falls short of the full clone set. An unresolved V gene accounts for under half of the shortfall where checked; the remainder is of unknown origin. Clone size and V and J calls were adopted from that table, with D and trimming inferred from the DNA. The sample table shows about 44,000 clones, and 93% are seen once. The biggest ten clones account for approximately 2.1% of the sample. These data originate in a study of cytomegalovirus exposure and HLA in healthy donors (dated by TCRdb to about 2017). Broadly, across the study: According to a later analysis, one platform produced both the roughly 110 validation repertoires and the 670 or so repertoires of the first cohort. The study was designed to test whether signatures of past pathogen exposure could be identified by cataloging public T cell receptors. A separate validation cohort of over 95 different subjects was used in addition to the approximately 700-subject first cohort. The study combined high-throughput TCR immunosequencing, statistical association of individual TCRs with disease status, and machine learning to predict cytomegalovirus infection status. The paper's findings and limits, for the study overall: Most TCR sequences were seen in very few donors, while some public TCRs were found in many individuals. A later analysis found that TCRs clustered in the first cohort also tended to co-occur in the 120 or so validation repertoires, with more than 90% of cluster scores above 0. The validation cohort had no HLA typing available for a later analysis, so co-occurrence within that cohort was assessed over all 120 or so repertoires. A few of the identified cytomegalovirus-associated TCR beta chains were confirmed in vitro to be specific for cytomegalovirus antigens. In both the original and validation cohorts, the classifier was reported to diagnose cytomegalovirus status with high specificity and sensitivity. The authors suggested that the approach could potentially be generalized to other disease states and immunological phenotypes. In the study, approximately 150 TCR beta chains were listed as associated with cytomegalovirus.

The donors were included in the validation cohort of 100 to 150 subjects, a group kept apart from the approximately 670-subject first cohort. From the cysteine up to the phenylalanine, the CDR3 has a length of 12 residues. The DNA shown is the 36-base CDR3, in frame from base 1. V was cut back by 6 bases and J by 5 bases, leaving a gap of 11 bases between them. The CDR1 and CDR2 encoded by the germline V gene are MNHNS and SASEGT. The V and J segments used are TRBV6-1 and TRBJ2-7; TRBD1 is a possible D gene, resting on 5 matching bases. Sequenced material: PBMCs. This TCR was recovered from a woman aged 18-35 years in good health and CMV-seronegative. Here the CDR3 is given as CASRGLLDEQYF. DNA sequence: TGTGCCAGCAGGGGGCTGCTGGACGAGCAGTACTTC.